Below are 31 T cell receptor beta chains sequenced from a single sample in a study of T cells in Graves' hyperthyroidism and ophthalmopathy (dated by TCRdb to about 2019). Library preparation was by multiplex PCR. Reads for this sample came from an Illumina HiSeq 2000. TCR beta CDR3 regions were amplified from RNA transcripts. The first round of RT-PCR for the TCR CDR3 was performed with the HTBI primer set and the Qiagen OneStep RT-PCR kit. Using fastp at Q25 and MiXCR, TCRdb reprocessed the public reads and kept productive beta chains. Each CDR3 protein appears once, grouped with its most common genes and DNA. This sample comprises 400,000 to 500,000 distinct CDR3 sequences, 14% to 15% of them detected only once. The ten largest clones represent approximately 13% of the sample. Material: blood. The receptors shown here come from a young man with Graves' ophthalmopathy.

In this sample, this clonotype turned up many times. The chain employs TRBV20-1 and TRBJ2-7; TRBD1 might be the D (6 bases). This CDR3 is built from 14 residues. Germline values: CDR1 DFQATT, CDR2 SNEGSKA (reference sequence). Trimming removed 3 bases at V and 0 bases at J, with 12 bases between. CDR3 sequence reads: CSARPDRNSYEQYF. For the CDR3, the DNA is TGCAGTGCTAGGCCCGACAGGAACTCCTACGAGCAGTACTTC.

In this sample, this clonotype turned up a few times. V is TRBV2 and J is TRBJ2-7; 9 bases are shared with TRBD2. CDR1 SNHLY and CDR2 FYNNEI come from the germline V gene. CDR3 length: 15 amino acids. V shed 0 bases and J 6 bases; nucleotides not matched to a gene: 6. The CDR3 sequence: CASSEARGLAVEQYF. In DNA form, the CDR3 reads TGTGCCAGCAGTGAAGCGCGGGGACTAGCAGTCGAGCAGTACTTC.

This clonotype has only a few counts. This chain uses TRBV5-1 with TRBJ2-2, with 10 positions matching TRBD1. V gave up 3 bases and J gave up 5 bases; unmatched junction bases: 16. The CDR3 extends over 19 amino acids. CDR1 SGHRS and CDR2 YFSETQ come from the germline V gene. The CDR3 nucleotides are TGCGCCAGCAGCTCAGACCTGACAGGGGGCGCATATTTGACCGGGGAGCTGTTTTTT. As protein: CASSSDLTGGAYLTGELFF. Full variable domain (rest looked up from reference TRBV5-1 and TRBJ2-2): KAGVTQTPRYLIKTRGQQVTLSCSPISGHRSVSWYQQTPGQGLQFLFEYFSETQRNKGNFPGRFSGRQFSNSRSEMNVSTLELGDSALYLCASSSDLTGGAYLTGELFFGEGSRLTVL.

This clonotype was found many times. The chain employs TRBV27 and TRBJ2-7, with D perhaps TRBD1 or TRBD2 (5 bases each). Germline V gene lookup returns CDR1 MNHEY and CDR2 SMNVEV (reference sequence). The CDR3 covers 13 residues. Trimming stripped 6 bases from V and 5 bases from J, with 14 bases between. The CDR3 nucleotides read TGTGCCAGCAGCACGGGACGGCTGGACGAGCAGTACTTC. This gives the protein CASSTGRLDEQYF.

This clonotype was detected ten times or more. The gene calls are TRBV7-2 and TRBJ2-1, with 8 bases aligning to TRBD1. This CDR3 is built from 14 residues. Trimming took 5 bases from V and 3 from J; bases not matched to a gene: 3. CDR1 is SGHTA, CDR2 FQGNSA, per germline. CDR3 loop: CASSRDRGYNEQFF. The CDR3 nucleotides are TGTGCCAGCAGCAGAGACAGGGGCTACAATGAGCAGTTCTTC.

This clonotype has a handful of counts. The junction differs from germline at one of its ends, possibly a read error. V and J are TRBV12-5 and TRBJ2-3, with D uncertain. The CDR3 is 14 amino acids. Germline V gene sequence: CDR1 LGHNT, CDR2 FRNRAP. The CDR3 region has the DNA TGTGCTAGTGTCGCGATAGTGGGCACAGATGCGCAGTATTTT. Its translation: CASVAIVGTDAQYF.

This clonotype was observed a handful of times. This sequence joins TRBV27 and TRBJ2-7; unclear D gene. The CDR3 consists of 16 residues. Germline CDR1 and CDR2: MNHEY and SMNVEV (reference sequence). V was trimmed by 3 bases and J by 0 bases, leaving 15 bases between them. The CDR3 reads CASSFLAGPLSYEQYF. CDR3 coding DNA: TGTGCCAGCAGTTTCCTTGCAGGCCCCCTCTCCTACGAGCAGTACTTC.

A few counts support this clonotype. The chain is built from TRBV6-1 and TRBJ2-4; 9 bases line up with TRBD1. This CDR3 comprises 15 residues. Trimming took 3 bases from V and 11 from J; bases not matched to a gene: 11. CDR1 and CDR2 (germline): MNHNS, SASEGT. The CDR3 DNA reads as TGTGCCAGCAGTGACCCCGGGACAGGGTTGACCCTTCAGTACTTC. This codes for CASSDPGTGLTLQYF.

In this sample, this clonotype turned up many times. The rearrangement joins TRBV30 to TRBJ2-7; 9 positions match TRBD1. CDR3 length equals 14 residues. Germline CDR1 reads GTSNPN; CDR2 reads SVGIG (reference sequence). V was pared by 1 base and J by 5 bases, with 6 bases of the junction left unmatched. CDR3 nucleotides: TGTGCCTGGAGTGCCCCGGACAGGGGTAACGAGCAGTACTTC. As protein: CAWSAPDRGNEQYF.

This clonotype has a count of ten or more. The chain couples TRBV2 to TRBJ1-6; 10 positions match TRBD1. The CDR3 loop spans 15 amino acids. Germline V CDR1 and CDR2: SNHLY, FYNNEI. Trimming took 2 bases from V and 10 from J; bases not matched to a gene: 5. CDR3 in DNA: TGTGCCAGCAGTGAATTGACAGGGGGCAGATCACCCCTCCACTTT. Translation: CASSELTGGRSPLHF.

CDR3 loop: CASSYSTSYNEQFF. The DNA of the CDR3 is TGTGCCAGCAGTTACTCGACGAGTTACAATGAGCAGTTCTTC. This rearrangement joins TRBV6-2 or TRBV6-3 to TRBJ2-1; no reliable D call. The CDR3 length is 14 residues. V lost 0 bases and J 4 bases, leaving 7 bases between the germline ends. The germline gives CDR1 MNHEY, CDR2 SVGEGT.

This clonotype showed up many times. V is TRBV5-1 and J is TRBJ1-2, with D possibly matching TRBD1 (5 bases). This CDR3 contains 15 residues. Deletions cut 0 bases from V and 4 bases from J, with 13 bases between. Germline loops: CDR1 SGHRS, CDR2 YFSETQ. In DNA form, the CDR3 reads TGCGCCAGCAGCTTGGCCGCTCGGGACGGCTATGGCTACACCTTC. It encodes CASSLAARDGYGYTF.

There are many counts of this clonotype. This chain links TRBV6-1 with TRBJ1-1; the D gene is possibly TRBD1 (5 bases). CDR1 MNHNS and CDR2 SASEGT come from the germline V gene. The CDR3 runs to 13 residues. Trimming removed 6 bases from V and 1 base from J, with 9 bases in between. CDR3 DNA: TGTGCCAGCAGGGGGGTCGAGAACACTGAAGCTTTCTTT. It yields the protein CASRGVENTEAFF.

The chain uses TRBV6-1 and TRBJ2-7; TRBD2 matches 12 bases. There are 13 residues in the CDR3. The ends lost 8 bases at V and 6 bases at J; junction bases unmatched: 5. Germline loops: CDR1 MNHNS, CDR2 SASEGT. CDR3: CASLAGGHVEQYF. CDR3 coding DNA: TGTGCCAGCCTAGCGGGAGGGCACGTCGAGCAGTACTTC.

This clonotype was found many times. The rearrangement joins TRBV5-6 to TRBJ2-5, with a tentative D call TRBD2 (6 bases). This CDR3 contains 12 residues. The germline gives CDR1 SGHDT, CDR2 YYEEEE. V was clipped by 4 bases and J by 7 bases, with 11 bases between them. CDR3 sequence reads: CASSEGTSTQYF. The CDR3 DNA sequence: TGTGCCAGCAGCGAAGGGACTTCGACCCAGTACTTC.

The J gene is TRBJ2-7, the V gene TRBV9, with D perhaps being TRBD1 or TRBD2 (7 bases each). Trimming took off 0 bases at V and 1 base at J, with 20 bases between the two ends. CDR3 size: 18 residues. Per germline, CDR1 SGDLS and CDR2 YYNGEE. CDR3 DNA: TGTGCCAGCAGCGTAGAGCCCTCTCGACAGGGAGGGTCCTACGAGCAGTACTTC. Its protein is CASSVEPSRQGGSYEQYF.

The V gene is TRBV2, the J gene TRBJ2-1, with 13 positions matching TRBD2. CDR3 size: 17 residues. CDR1 and CDR2 (germline): SNHLY, FYNNEI. V shed 7 bases and J 5 bases; nucleotides not matched to a gene: 11. DNA of the CDR3: TGTGCCAGCACCCTCGGACTAGCGGGAGCCCACGACAATGAGCAGTTCTTC. Amino acid sequence: CASTLGLAGAHDNEQFF.

This clonotype came up many times. The J gene is TRBJ2-5, the V gene TRBV28; 7 nucleotides agree with TRBD2. The junction had 9 bases not matched to a gene; V was cut back by 6 bases and J by 2 bases. The CDR3 consists of 15 residues. CDR1 is MDHEN, CDR2 SYDVKM, per germline. CDR3 sequence: CASSPPGGIQETQYF. The CDR3 DNA follows: TGTGCCAGCAGCCCCCCGGGGGGTATACAAGAGACCCAGTACTTC.

At least ten counts were recorded for this clonotype. This chain links TRBV18 with TRBJ2-7; D remains unclear. Trimming stripped 6 bases from V and 2 bases from J, with 11 bases between. CDR3 length: 13 residues. Germline V gives CDR1 KGHSH, CDR2 LQKENI. The CDR3 loop is CASSKIGPYEQYF. CDR3 sequence (DNA): TGTGCCAGCTCCAAAATAGGGCCCTACGAGCAGTACTTC.

In this sample, this clonotype turned up many times. The genes are TRBV7-3 and TRBJ2-3; 8 bases are shared with TRBD1. V trimming: 4 bases; J trimming: 5 bases; junction bases outside the gene matches: 8. The CDR3 sequence is 15 residues long. From germline, CDR1 is SGHTA and CDR2 FQGTGA. This CDR3 reads CASSSTGGRRDTQYF. CDR3 in DNA: TGTGCCAGCAGCTCCACAGGGGGTAGGAGAGATACGCAGTATTTT. Supplemented by reference TRBV7-3 and TRBJ2-3, the full variable domain reads GAGVSQTPSNKVTEKGKYVELRCDPISGHTALYWYRQSLGQGPEFLIYFQGTGAADDSGLPNDRFFAVRPEGSVSTLKIQRTERGDSAVYLCASSSTGGRRDTQYFGPGTRLTVL.

This clonotype was recorded at least ten times. CDR3 sequence: CASSDRDTYEQYF. CDR3 nucleotides: TGTGCCAGCAGTGACCGGGACACCTACGAGCAGTACTTC. The chain uses TRBV6-1 and TRBJ2-7; weak D call: TRBD1 (6 bases). This CDR3 is 13 amino acids long. The V and J ends lost 3 bases and 2 bases respectively, with 8 bases between them. Germline-derived CDR1 and CDR2 are MNHNS and SASEGT.

This clonotype was found many times. The chain recombines TRBV20-1 with TRBJ2-3; perhaps TRBD1 as D (6 bases). Trimming shortened V by 5 bases and J by 2 bases, and 17 bases separated the two germline ends. The CDR3 loop spans 15 amino acids. Germline V gives CDR1 DFQATT, CDR2 SNEGSKA (reference sequence). The CDR3 reads CSAPGALIPTDTQYF. CDR3 nucleotides: TGCAGTGCTCCAGGGGCCTTAATTCCCACAGATACGCAGTATTTT.

This clonotype has a single count. The rearrangement links TRBV10-3 to TRBJ1-5; tentatively, D is TRBD1 (5 bases). Germline V gene data show CDR1 as ENHRY and CDR2 as SYGVKD. The CDR3 is 12 residues long. V was clipped by 6 bases and J by 5 bases, with 8 bases between them. In DNA, the CDR3 is TGTGCCATCAGCATGACAGATCAGCCCCAGCATTTT. Translated, it gives CAISMTDQPQHF.

There are many counts of this clonotype. This sequence joins TRBV24-1 and TRBJ1-1; TRBD1 might be the D (6 bases). Deletions cut 5 bases from V and 7 bases from J, with 13 bases between. The CDR3 runs to 13 residues. The germline gives CDR1 KGHDR, CDR2 SFDVKD. The CDR3 nucleotides read TGTGCCACCAGTGGGGGGGACACTTATGAAGCTTTCTTT. It encodes CATSGGDTYEAFF.

This clonotype has ten or more counts. This chain joins TRBV28 and TRBJ2-5; TRBD1 matches at 9 bases. The germline CDR1 and CDR2 sequences are MDHEN and SYDVKM. The CDR3 contains 14 residues. Trimming cost V 4 bases and J 5 bases; bases outside gene matches: 5. This chain's CDR3 is CASSSPTGGETQYF. In DNA form, the CDR3 reads TGTGCCAGCAGTTCTCCGACAGGGGGGGAGACCCAGTACTTC.

At least ten counts were recorded for this clonotype. This chain connects TRBV5-5 to TRBJ1-2, with 7 bases fitting TRBD1. This CDR3 has 14 residues. The V segment lost 0 bases and the J segment 4 bases; nucleotides outside the gene matches: 3. Per germline, CDR1 SGHKS and CDR2 YYEKEE (reference sequence). Written as DNA, the CDR3 is TGTGCCAGCAGCTTGGAGGGGGCACGCTATGGCTACACCTTC. This sequence encodes CASSLEGARYGYTF.

This clonotype occurred a few times. A much larger clone differs from this one at a single base, so this may be a read error. This is likely a read error, given that the CDR3 carries no conserved phenylalanine or tryptophan at its end. The rearrangement links TRBV28 to TRBJ2-3, with D hard to call. The germline CDR1 and CDR2 sequences are MDHEN and SYDVKM. V was pared by 0 bases and J by 0 bases, with 7 bases between. The CDR3 covers 15 residues. DNA for the CDR3: TGTGCCAGCAGTTTATGGTCCGTTAGCACAGATACGCAGTATCTT. Residues: CASSLWSVSTDTQYL.

There are a few counts of this clonotype. The rearrangement joins TRBV6-1 to TRBJ2-5, with 9 bases identical to TRBD2. The CDR3 is made up of 15 amino acids. Germline loops: CDR1 MNHNS, CDR2 SASEGT. V shed 6 bases, J shed 5 bases, and the junction held 10 bases outside the gene matches. CDR3 nucleotide sequence: TGTGCCAGCAGCCCGGGACTAGCTTTAGTGGAGACCCAGTACTTC. Translation gives CASSPGLALVETQYF.

This clonotype was observed a few times. The V gene is TRBV14, the J gene TRBJ2-1; D is undetermined. The ends were cut back, 0 bases at V and 5 bases at J, with 11 bases in the middle. CDR3 size: 15 residues. Germline V gene lookup returns CDR1 SGHDN and CDR2 FVKESK. The CDR3: CASSQDPFGHNEQFF. In DNA form, the CDR3 reads TGTGCCAGCAGCCAAGACCCGTTTGGTCACAATGAGCAGTTCTTC.

The CDR3 is CASSLSTGPNEKLFF. Written as DNA, the CDR3 is TGTGCCAGCAGTTTATCTACAGGGCCTAATGAAAAACTGTTTTTT. V is TRBV28 and J is TRBJ1-4, with D perhaps TRBD1 (6 bases). V was trimmed by 1 base and J by 3 bases, leaving 9 bases between them. The CDR3 covers 15 residues. The germline V gene has CDR1 MDHEN and CDR2 SYDVKM. The whole variable domain, remainder taken from reference TRBV28 and TRBJ1-4, is DVKVTQSSRYLVKRTGEKVFLECVQDMDHENMFWYRQDPGLGLRLIYFSYDVKMKEKGDIPEGYSVSREKKERFSLILESASTNQTSMYLCASSLSTGPNEKLFFGSGTQLSVL.

This clonotype occurred many times. The gene calls are TRBV27 and TRBJ1-5; D not certain. There are 15 residues in the CDR3. V dropped 2 bases and J dropped 5 bases, with 13 bases sitting between them. Looked up from germline, CDR1 is MNHEY and CDR2 is SMNVEV (reference sequence). For the CDR3, the DNA is TGTGCCAGCAGTTTAGCATCAATGCGGGATCAGCCCCAGCATTTT. Translating gives CASSLASMRDQPQHF.